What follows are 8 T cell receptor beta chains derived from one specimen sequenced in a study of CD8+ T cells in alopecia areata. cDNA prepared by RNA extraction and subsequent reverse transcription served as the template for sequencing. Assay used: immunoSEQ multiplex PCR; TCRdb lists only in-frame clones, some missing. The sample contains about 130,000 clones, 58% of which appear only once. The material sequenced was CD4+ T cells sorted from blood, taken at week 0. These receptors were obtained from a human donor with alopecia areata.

The CDR3 DNA reads as TGTGCCAGCAGCCAAGATCCTTGGGTTCCTGAGCAGTTCTTC. Translation gives CASSQDPWVPEQFF. The rearrangement joins TRBV4-2 to TRBJ2-1; no clear D. This CDR3 spans 14 amino acids. V lost 0 bases and J 9 bases, leaving 12 bases between the germline ends. Germline V gives CDR1 LGHNA, CDR2 YNFKEQ.

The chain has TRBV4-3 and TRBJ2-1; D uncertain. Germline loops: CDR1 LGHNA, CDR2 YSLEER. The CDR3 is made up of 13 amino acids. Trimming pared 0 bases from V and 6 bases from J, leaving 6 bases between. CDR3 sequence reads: CASSQEIRNEQFF. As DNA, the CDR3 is TGCGCCAGCAGCCAAGAAATCCGCAATGAGCAGTTCTTC.

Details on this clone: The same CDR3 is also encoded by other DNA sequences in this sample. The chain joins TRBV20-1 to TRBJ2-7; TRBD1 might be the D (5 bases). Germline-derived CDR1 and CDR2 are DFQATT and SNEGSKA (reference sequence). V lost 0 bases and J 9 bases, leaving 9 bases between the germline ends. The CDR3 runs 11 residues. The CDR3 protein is CSARDGRGQYF. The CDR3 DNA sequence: TGCAGTGCTAGAGATGGAAGGGGGCAGTACTTC.

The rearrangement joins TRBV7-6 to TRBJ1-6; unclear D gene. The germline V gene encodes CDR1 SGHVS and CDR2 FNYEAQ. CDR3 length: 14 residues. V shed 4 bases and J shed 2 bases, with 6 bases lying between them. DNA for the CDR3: TGTGCCAGCAGCTCAGTACCCTATAATTCACCCCTCCACTTT. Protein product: CASSSVPYNSPLHF.

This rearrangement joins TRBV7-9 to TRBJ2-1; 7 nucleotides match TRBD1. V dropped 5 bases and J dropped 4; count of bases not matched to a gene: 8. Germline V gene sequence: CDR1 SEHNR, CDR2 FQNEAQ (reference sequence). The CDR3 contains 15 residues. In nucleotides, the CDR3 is TGTGCCAGCAGCGGTCCAGGACAGGCTTACAATGAGCAGTTCTTC. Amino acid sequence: CASSGPGQAYNEQFF. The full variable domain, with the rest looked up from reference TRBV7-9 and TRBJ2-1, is DTGVSQNPRHKITKRGQNVTFRCDPISEHNRLYWYRQTLGQGPEFLTYFQNEAQLEKSRLLSDRFSAERPKGSFSTLEIQRTEQGDSAMYLCASSGPGQAYNEQFFGPGTRLTVL.

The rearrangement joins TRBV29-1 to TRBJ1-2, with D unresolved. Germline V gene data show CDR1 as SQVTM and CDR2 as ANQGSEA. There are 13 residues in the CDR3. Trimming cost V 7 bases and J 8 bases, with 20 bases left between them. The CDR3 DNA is TGCAGCGCCCGGGATTTCTCGTTGGGGGGCTACACCTTC. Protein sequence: CSARDFSLGGYTF.

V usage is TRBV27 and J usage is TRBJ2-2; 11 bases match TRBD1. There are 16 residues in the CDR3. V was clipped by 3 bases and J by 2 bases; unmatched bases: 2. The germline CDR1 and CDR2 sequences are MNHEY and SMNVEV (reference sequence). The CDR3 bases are TGTGCCAGCAGTTTCTGGACAGGGGGCAACACCGGGGAGCTGTTTTTT. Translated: CASSFWTGGNTGELFF.

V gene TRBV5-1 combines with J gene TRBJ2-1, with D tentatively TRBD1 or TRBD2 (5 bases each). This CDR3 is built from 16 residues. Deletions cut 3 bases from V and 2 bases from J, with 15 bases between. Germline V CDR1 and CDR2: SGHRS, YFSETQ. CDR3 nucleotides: TGCGCCAGCAGCTCCTCGGGGACGGGGCCCTACAATGAGCAGTTCTTC. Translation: CASSSSGTGPYNEQFF.